This T cell receptor (beta chain) comes out of a study of blood T cells in healthy people across ages. The table lists this clonotype with many counts. What it recognizes is unknown. The authors ran a second PCR of about 6 to 11 cycles using a sample-barcoded 5' primer and a J-beta primer mix. From the 5' RACE reads, TCRdb called clonotypes with MiXCR, one entry per CDR3 protein. The sample consists of 1,500,000 or so distinct CDR3 sequences, roughly 43% of them appearing once. V was pared by 2 bases and J by 4 bases, with 9 bases between. Germline-derived CDR1 and CDR2 are MNHEY and SVGAGI. The CDR3 length is 14 residues. Overall study results and limits: Across the age range, TCR beta diversity per million T cells fell in a roughly linear way.

This rearrangement joins TRBV6-5 to TRBJ2-1, with D unclear. The sequence derives from a woman aged 18-30 years in good health. The material sequenced was blood. CDR3 coding DNA: TGTGCCAGCAGTTACGGGCCGGCTTACAATGAGCAGTTCTTC. This gives the protein CASSYGPAYNEQFF.